This T cell receptor (beta chain) was documented in a study of cytomegalovirus exposure and HLA in healthy donors. Study observations and caveats: TRBV6-2, TRBV6-3 and other indistinguishable V segments were excluded.

13 Jbeta primers and 60 Vbeta primers were used for the PCR. TCRdb's table, derived via immunoSEQ multiplex PCR, lists solely in-frame clones and lacks some. The sample comprises tens of thousands of clones, roughly 66% of which are singletons, and 3% to 3.5% rests with the top ten. Germline V CDR1 and CDR2: SGHRS, YFSETQ. The CDR3 is 15 residues long. V lost 0 bases, J lost 3 bases, and 13 bases lay in between. As concerns this clone: Its antigen is unidentified.

The clonotype originates from a woman aged 50 to 65 in good health and CMV-seronegative. V is TRBV5-1 and J is TRBJ2-7; TRBD1 might be the D (5 bases). Sequencing was carried out using PBMCs. The CDR3 DNA is TGCGCCAGCAGCTTGGACCAGGGCCAACTCTACGAGCAGTACTTC. It codes for CASSLDQGQLYEQYF.